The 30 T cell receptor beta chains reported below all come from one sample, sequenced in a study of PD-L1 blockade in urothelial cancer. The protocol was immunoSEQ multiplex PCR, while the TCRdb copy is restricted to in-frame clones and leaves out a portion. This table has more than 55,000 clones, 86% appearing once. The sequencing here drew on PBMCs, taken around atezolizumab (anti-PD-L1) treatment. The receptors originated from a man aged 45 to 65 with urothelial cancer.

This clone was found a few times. The DNA for the CDR3 is TGTGCCACACGGACCGCCGCGGGGAGCGAGCAGTACTTC. This codes for CATRTAAGSEQYF. The V call is TRBV19, the J call TRBJ2-7; possible D gene TRBD2, 6 bases. CDR1 is LNHDA and CDR2 is SQIVND in the germline V gene (reference sequence). Trimming removed 10 bases at V and 6 bases at J, with 19 bases between. The CDR3 is made up of 13 amino acids.

The chain's CDR3 is CASSVRTAFNQPQHF. The CDR3 bases are TGTGCCAGTAGTGTGAGGACAGCTTTCAATCAGCCCCAGCATTTT. This sequence joins TRBV19 and TRBJ1-5; D perhaps matches TRBD1 (6 bases). Deletions cut 5 bases from V and 3 bases from J, with 14 bases between. CDR1 and CDR2 from the germline V gene are LNHDA and SQIVND (reference sequence). The CDR3 is made up of 15 amino acids. Full variable domain (rest looked up from reference TRBV19 and TRBJ1-5): DGGITQSPKYLFRKEGQNVTLSCEQNLNHDAMYWYRQDPGQGLRLIYYSQIVNDFQKGDIAEGYSVSREKKESFPLTVTSAQKNPTAFYLCASSVRTAFNQPQHFGDGTRLSIL.

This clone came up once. CDR3 region: CASRQGLATGEQFF. The CDR3 region has the DNA TGTGCCAGCAGGCAGGGACTAGCAACCGGGGAGCAGTTCTTC. This sequence joins TRBV9 and TRBJ2-1; 9 bases map to TRBD2. The V segment lost 5 bases and the J segment 10 bases; nucleotides outside the gene matches: 10. The CDR3 extends over 14 amino acids. Per germline, CDR1 SGDLS and CDR2 YYNGEE.

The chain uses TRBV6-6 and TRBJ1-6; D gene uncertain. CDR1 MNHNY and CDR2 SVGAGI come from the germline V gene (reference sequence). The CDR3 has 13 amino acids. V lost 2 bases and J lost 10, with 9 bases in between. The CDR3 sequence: CASSYRPESPLHF. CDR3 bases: TGTGCCAGCAGTTACCGCCCGGAGTCACCCCTCCACTTT.

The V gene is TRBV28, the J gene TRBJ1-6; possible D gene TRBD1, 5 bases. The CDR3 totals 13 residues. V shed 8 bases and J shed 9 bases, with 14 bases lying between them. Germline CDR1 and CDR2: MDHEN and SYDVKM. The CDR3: CASRTRQFSPLHF. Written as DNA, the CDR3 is TGTGCCAGCCGTACTCGACAGTTTTCACCCCTCCACTTT.

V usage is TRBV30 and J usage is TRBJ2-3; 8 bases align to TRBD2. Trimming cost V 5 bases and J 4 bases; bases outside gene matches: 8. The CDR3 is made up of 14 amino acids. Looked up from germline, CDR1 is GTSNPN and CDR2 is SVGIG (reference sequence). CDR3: CAWASGRSPDTQYF. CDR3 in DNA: TGTGCCTGGGCGAGCGGGAGAAGCCCAGATACGCAGTATTTT.

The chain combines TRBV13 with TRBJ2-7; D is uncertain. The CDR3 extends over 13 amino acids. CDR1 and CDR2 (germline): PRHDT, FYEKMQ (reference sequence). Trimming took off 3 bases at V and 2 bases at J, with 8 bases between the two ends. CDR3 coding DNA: TGTGCCAGCAGCTTCGTTTCAGCCTACGAGCAGTACTTC. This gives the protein CASSFVSAYEQYF.

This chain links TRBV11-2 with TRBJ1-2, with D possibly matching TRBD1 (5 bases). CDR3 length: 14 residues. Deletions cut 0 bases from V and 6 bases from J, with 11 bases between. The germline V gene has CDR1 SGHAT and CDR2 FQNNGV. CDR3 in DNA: TGTGCCAGCAGCTTAGACTCTGACAGTGATGGCTACACCTTC. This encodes CASSLDSDSDGYTF.

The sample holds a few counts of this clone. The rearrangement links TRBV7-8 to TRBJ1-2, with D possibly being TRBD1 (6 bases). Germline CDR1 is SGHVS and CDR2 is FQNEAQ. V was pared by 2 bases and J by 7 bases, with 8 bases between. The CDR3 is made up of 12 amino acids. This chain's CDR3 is CASSLQGRGYTF. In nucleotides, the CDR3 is TGTGCCAGCAGCTTACAGGGGCGTGGCTACACCTTC.

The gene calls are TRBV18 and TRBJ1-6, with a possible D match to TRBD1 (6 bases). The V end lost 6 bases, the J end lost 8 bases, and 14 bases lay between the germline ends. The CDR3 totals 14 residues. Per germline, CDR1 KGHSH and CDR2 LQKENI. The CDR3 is CASSEGDGYSPLHF. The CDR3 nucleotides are TGTGCCAGCTCCGAGGGGGACGGATATTCACCCCTCCACTTT.

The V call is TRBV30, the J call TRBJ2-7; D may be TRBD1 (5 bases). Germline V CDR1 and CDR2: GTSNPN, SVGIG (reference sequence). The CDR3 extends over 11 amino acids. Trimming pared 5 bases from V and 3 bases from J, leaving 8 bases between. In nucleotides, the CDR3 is TGTGCCTGGGTTAGGGGCTACGAGCAGTACTTC. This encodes CAWVRGYEQYF. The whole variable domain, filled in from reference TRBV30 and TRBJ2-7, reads SQTIHQWPATLVQPVGSPLSLECTVEGTSNPNLYWYRQAAGRGLQLLFYSVGIGQISSEVPQNLSASRPQDRQFILSSKKLLLSDSGFYLCAWVRGYEQYFGPGTRLTVT.

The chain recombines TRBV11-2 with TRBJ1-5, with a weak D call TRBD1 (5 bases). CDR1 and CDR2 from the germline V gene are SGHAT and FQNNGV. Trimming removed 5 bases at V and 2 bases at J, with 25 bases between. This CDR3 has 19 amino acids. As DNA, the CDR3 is TGTGCCAGCAGCCCAGCCCACAGGATGAGGATTTATGGCAATCAGCCCCAGCATTTT. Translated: CASSPAHRMRIYGNQPQHF.

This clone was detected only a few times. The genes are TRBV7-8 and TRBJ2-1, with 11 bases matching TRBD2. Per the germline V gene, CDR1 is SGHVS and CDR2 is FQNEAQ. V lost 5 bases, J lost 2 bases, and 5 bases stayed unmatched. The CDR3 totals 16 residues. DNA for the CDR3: TGTGCCAGCAGCCTCGGGACTAGCGGAACCTACAATGAGCAGTTCTTC. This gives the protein CASSLGTSGTYNEQFF.

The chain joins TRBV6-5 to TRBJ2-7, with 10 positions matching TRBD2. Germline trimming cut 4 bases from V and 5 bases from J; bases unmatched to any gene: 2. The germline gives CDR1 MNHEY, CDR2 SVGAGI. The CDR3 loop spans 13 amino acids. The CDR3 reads CASSLLAGDEQYF. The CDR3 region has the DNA TGTGCCAGCAGTTTGCTAGCGGGAGACGAGCAGTACTTC.

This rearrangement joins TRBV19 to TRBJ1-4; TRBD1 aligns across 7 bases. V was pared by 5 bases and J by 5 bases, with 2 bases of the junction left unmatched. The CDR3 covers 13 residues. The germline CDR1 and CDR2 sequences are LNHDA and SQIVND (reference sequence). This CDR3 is CASSRDSNEKLFF. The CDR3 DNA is TGTGCCAGTAGTCGGGACAGCAATGAAAAACTGTTTTTT.

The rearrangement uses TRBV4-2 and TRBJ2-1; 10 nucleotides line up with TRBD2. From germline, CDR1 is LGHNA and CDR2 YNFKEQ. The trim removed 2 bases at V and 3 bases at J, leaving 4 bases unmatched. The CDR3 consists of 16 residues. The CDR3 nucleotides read TGTGCCAGCAGCCAAACCGGGACTAGCGACTACAATGAGCAGTTCTTC. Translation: CASSQTGTSDYNEQFF.

The DNA for the CDR3 is TGTGCCAGCAGCCCATGGACAGGGGGCGGGTACGAGCAGTACTTC. It is translated as CASSPWTGGGYEQYF. V gene TRBV14 combines with J gene TRBJ2-7, with 11 nucleotides matching TRBD1. The CDR3 spans 15 residues. Looked up from germline, CDR1 is SGHDN and CDR2 is FVKESK. The ends lost 4 bases at V and 4 bases at J; junction bases unmatched: 6.

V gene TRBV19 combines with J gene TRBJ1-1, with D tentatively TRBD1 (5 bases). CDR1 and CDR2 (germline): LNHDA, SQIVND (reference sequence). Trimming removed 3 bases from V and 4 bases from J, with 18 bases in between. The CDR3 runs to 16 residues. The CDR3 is CASSIWDSKKPTEAFF. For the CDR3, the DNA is TGTGCCAGTAGTATCTGGGACTCAAAGAAACCCACTGAAGCTTTCTTT.

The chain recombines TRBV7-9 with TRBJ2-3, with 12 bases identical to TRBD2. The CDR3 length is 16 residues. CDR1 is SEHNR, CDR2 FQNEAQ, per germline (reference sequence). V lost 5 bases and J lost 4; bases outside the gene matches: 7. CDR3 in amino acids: CASSVRLAGDPDTQYF. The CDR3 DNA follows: TGTGCCAGCAGCGTTCGACTAGCGGGAGATCCAGATACGCAGTATTTT.

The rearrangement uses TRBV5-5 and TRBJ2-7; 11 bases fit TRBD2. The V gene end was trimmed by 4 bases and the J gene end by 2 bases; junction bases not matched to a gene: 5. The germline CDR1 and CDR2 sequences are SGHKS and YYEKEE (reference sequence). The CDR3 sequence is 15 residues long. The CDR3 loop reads CASSPGTSGPYEQYF. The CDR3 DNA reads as TGTGCCAGCAGCCCAGGGACTAGCGGCCCCTACGAGCAGTACTTC.

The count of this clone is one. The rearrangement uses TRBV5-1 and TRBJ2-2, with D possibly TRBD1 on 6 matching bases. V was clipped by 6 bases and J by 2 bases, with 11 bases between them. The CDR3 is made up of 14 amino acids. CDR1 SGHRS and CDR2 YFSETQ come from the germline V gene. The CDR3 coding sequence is TGCGCCAGCAAAAAACAGGGAAACACCGGGGAGCTGTTTTTT. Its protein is CASKKQGNTGELFF.

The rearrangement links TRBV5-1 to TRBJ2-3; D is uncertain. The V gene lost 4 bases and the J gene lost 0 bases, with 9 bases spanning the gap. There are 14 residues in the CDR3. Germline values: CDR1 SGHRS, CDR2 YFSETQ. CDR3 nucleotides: TGCGCCAGCAGCCCCAACTATAGCACAGATACGCAGTATTTT. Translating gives CASSPNYSTDTQYF.

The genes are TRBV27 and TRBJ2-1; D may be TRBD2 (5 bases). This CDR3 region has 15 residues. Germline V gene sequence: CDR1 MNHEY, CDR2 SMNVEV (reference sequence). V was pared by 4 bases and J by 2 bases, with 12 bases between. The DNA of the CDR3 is TGTGCCAGCAGTTCGGGATTAACCACCTACAATGAGCAGTTCTTC. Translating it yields CASSSGLTTYNEQFF.

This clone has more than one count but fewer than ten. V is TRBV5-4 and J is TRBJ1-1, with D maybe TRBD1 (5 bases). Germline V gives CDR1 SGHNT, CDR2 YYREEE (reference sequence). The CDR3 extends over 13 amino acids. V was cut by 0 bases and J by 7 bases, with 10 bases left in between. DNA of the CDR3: TGTGCCAGCAGCTTGGGGGGTCAGGGTGAAGCTTTCTTT. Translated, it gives CASSLGGQGEAFF. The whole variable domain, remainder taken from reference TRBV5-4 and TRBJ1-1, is ETGVTQSPTHLIKTRGQQVTLRCSSQSGHNTVSWYQQALGQGPQFIFQYYREEENGRGNFPPRFSGLQFPNYSSELNVNALELDDSALYLCASSLGGQGEAFFGQGTRLTVV.

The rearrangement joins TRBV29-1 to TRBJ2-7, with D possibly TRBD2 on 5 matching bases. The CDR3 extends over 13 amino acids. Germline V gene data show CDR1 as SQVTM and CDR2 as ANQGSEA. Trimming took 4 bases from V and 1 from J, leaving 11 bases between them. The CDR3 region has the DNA TGCAGCGTTGGTCAGAGGGCATCCTACGAGCAGTACTTC. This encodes CSVGQRASYEQYF.

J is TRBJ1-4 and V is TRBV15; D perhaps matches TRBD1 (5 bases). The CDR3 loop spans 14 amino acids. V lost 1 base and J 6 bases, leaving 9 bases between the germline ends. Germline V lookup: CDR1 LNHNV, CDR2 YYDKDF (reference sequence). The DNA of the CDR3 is TGTGCCACCAGCAGAGGACAGTCTTATGAAAAACTGTTTTTT. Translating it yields CATSRGQSYEKLFF.

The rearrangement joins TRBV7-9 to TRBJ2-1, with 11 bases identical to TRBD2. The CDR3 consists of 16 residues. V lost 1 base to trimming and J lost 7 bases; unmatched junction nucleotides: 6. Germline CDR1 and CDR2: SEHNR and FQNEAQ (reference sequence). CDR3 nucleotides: TGTGCCAGCAGCTTAGGACTAGCGGGAATGGGGAATGAGCAGTTCTTC. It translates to CASSLGLAGMGNEQFF.

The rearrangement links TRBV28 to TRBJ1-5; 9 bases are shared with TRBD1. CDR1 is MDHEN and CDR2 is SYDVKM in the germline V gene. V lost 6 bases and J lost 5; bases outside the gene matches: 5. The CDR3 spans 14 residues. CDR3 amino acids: CASRPTGGDQPQHF. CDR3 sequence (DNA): TGTGCCAGCAGACCAACAGGGGGCGATCAGCCCCAGCATTTT.

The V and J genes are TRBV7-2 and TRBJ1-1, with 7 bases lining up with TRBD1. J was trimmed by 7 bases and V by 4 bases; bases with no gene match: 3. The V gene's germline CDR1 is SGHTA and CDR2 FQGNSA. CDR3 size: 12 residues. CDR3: CASSYRQGEAFF. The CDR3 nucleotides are TGTGCCAGCAGCTACCGACAGGGTGAAGCTTTCTTT.

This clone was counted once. Written as DNA, the CDR3 is TGTGCCAGCAGCCCCTTCGCGGGTGATCATGGGGATGAGCAGTTCTTC. This codes for CASSPFAGDHGDEQFF. The chain is built from TRBV13 and TRBJ2-1; TRBD2 is a possible D gene (5 bases). CDR3 length: 16 amino acids. V gave up 5 bases and J gave up 8 bases, with 22 bases separating them. CDR1 and CDR2 from the germline V gene are PRHDT and FYEKMQ (reference sequence).